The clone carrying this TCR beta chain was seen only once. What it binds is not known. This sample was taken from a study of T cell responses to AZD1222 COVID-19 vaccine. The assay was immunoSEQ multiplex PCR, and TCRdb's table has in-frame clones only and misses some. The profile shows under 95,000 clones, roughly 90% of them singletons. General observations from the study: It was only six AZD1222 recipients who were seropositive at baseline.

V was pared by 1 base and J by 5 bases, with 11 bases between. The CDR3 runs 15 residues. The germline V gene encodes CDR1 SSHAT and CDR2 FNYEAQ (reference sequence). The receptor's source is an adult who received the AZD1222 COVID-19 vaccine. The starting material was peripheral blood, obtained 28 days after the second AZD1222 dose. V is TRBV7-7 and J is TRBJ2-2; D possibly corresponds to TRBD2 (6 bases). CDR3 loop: CASSLVGGSTGELFF. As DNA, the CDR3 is TGTGCCAGCAGCTTAGTTGGGGGGTCTACCGGGGAGCTGTTTTTT.